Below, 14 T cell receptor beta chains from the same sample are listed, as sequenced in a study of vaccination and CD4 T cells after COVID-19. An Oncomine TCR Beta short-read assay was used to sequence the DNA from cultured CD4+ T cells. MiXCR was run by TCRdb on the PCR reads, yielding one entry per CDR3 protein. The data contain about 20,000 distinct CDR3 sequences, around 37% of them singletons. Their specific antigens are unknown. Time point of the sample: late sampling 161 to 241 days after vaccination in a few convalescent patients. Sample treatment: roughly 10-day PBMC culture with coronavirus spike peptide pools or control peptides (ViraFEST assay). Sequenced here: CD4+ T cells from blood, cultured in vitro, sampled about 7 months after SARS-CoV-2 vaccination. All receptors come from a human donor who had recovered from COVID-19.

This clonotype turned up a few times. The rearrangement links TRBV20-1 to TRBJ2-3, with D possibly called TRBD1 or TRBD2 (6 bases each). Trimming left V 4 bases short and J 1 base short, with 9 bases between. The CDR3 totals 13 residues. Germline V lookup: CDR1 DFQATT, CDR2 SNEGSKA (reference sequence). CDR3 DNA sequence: TGCAGTGCTAACGGGGGCGGCACAGATACGCAGTATTTT. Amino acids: CSANGGGTDTQYF.

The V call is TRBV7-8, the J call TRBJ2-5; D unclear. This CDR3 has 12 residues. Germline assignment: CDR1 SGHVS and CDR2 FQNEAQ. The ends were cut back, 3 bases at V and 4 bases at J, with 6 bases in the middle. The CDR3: CASSFSRETQYF. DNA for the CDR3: TGTGCCAGCAGCTTTTCCCGAGAGACCCAGTACTTC. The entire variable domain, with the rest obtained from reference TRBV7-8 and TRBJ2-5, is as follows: GAGVSQSPRYKVAKRGQDVALRCDPISGHVSLFWYQQALGQGPEFLTYFQNEAQLDKSGLPSDRFFAERPEGSVSTLKIQRTQQEDSAVYLCASSFSRETQYFGPGTRLLVL.

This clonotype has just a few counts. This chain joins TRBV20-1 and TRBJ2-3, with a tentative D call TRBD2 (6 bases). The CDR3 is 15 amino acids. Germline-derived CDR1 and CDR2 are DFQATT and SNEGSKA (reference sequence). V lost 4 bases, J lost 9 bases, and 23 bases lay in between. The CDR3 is CSATVHGLPQWTQYF. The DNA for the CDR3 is TGCAGTGCTACCGTACACGGACTACCCCAGTGGACGCAGTATTTT.

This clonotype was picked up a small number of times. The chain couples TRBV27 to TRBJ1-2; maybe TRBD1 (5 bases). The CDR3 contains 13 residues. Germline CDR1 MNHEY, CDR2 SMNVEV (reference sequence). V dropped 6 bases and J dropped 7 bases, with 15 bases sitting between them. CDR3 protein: CASRPSGISGYTF. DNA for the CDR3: TGTGCCAGCAGACCGTCAGGGATCAGTGGCTACACCTTC.

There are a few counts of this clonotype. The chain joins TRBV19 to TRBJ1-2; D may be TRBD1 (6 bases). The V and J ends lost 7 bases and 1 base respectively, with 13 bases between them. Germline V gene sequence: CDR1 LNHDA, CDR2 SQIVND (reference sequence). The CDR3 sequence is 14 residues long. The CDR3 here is CASTPPDSNYGYTF. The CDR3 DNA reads TGTGCCAGTACCCCCCCGGACAGTAACTATGGCTACACCTTC.

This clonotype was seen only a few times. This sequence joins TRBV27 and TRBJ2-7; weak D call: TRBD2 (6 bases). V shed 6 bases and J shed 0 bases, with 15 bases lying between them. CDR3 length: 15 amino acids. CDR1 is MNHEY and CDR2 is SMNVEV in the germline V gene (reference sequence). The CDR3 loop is CASSLLGGGSYEQYF. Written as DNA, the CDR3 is TGTGCCAGCAGCCTTTTGGGAGGCGGCTCCTACGAGCAGTACTTC.

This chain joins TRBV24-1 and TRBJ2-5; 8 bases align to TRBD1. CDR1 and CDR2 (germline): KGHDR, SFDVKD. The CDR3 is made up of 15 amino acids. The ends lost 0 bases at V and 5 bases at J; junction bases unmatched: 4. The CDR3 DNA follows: TGTGCCACCAGTGATTTGCAGGGGGACAGGGAGACCCAGTACTTC. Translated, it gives CATSDLQGDRETQYF.

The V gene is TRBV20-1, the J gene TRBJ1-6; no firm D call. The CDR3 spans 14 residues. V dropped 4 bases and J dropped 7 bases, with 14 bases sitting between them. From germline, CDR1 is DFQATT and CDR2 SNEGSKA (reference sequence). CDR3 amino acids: CSAKVPGANSPLHF. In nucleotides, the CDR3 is TGCAGTGCTAAGGTCCCGGGTGCGAATTCACCCCTCCACTTT.

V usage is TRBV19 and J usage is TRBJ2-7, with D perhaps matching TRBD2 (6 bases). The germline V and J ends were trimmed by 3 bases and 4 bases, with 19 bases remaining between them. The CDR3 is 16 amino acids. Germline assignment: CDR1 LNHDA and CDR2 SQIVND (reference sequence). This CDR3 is CASSINRDLADYEQYF. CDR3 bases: TGTGCCAGTAGTATCAACCGGGACTTAGCGGATTACGAGCAGTACTTC.

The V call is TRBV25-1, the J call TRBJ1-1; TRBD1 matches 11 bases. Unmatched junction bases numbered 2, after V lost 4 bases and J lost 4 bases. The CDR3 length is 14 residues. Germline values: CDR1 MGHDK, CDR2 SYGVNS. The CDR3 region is CASSGTGGGTEAFF. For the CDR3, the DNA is TGTGCCAGCAGTGGGACAGGGGGCGGCACTGAAGCTTTCTTT.

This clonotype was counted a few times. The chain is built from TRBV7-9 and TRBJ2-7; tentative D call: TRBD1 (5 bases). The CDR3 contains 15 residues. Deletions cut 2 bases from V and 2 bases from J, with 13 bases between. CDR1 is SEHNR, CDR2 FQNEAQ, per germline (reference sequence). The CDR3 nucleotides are TGTGCCAGCAGCTTATCAGGGCGGTTCGCCTACGAGCAGTACTTC. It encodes CASSLSGRFAYEQYF.

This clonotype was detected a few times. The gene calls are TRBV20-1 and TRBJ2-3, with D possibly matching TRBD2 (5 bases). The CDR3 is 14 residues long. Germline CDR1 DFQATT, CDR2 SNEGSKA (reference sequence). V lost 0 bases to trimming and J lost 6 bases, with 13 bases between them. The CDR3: CSARDPRGGDTQYF. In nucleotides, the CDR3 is TGCAGTGCTAGAGACCCACGGGGTGGGGATACGCAGTATTTT.

Written as DNA, the CDR3 is TGTGCCAGCAGTGAATTCCCCCTCACGACTAGATACGAGCAGTACTTC. Encoded protein: CASSEFPLTTRYEQYF. The rearrangement links TRBV6-1 to TRBJ2-7; D possibly corresponds to TRBD2 (6 bases). The V gene's germline CDR1 is MNHNS and CDR2 SASEGT. This CDR3 is built from 16 residues. Trimming removed 2 bases from V and 4 bases from J, with 18 bases in between.

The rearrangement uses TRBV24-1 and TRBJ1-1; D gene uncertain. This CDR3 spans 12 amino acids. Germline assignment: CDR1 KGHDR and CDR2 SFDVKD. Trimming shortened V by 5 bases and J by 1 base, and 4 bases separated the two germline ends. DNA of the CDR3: TGTGCCACCAGTGGAGGGAACACTGAAGCTTTCTTT. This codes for CATSGGNTEAFF.